This T cell receptor (beta chain) is from a study of cytotoxic CD8 clonotypes in ibrutinib-treated CLL. Method: immunoSEQ multiplex PCR; TCRdb's copy keeps in-frame clones and lacks some. This table holds approximately 92,000 clones, roughly three quarters found once. V gave up 3 bases and J gave up 4 bases, with 7 bases separating them. The CDR3 is 12 amino acids. CDR1 is SGDLS, CDR2 YYNGEE, per germline. Source: PBMCs, taken after 24 months of ibrutinib treatment. The rearrangement joins TRBV9 to TRBJ1-2, with D unclear. The receptor was isolated from a human donor with chronic lymphocytic leukemia. The CDR3 DNA sequence: TGTGCCAGCAGCGACCTGGGCTATGGCTACACCTTC. The encoded protein is CASSDLGYGYTF.